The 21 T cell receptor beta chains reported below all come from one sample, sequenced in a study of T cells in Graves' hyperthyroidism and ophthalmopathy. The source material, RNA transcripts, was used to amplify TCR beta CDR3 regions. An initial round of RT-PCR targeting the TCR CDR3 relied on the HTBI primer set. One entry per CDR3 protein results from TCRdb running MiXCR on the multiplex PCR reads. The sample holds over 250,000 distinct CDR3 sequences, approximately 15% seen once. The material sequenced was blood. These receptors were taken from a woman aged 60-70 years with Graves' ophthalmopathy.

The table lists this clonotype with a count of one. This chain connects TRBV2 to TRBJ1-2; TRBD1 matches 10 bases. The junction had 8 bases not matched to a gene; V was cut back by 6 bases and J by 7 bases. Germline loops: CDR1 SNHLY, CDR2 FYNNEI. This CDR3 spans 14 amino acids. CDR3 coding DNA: TGTGCCAGCAGGGCGACAGGGGGCGCTGGTGGCTACACCTTC. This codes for CASRATGGAGGYTF. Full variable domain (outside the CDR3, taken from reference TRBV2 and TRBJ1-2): EPEVTQTPSHQVTQMGQEVILRCVPISNHLYFYWYRQILGQKVEFLVSFYNNEISEKSEIFDDQFSVERPDGSNFTLKIRSTKLEDSAMYFCASRATGGAGGYTFGSGTRLTVV.

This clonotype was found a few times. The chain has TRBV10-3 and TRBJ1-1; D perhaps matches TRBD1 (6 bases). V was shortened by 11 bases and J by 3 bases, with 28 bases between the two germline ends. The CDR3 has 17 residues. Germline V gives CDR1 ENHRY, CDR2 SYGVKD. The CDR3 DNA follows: TGTGCCCCACCCCAGCTCCGAACAACAGGGCAGCACACTGAAGCTTTCTTT. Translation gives CAPPQLRTTGQHTEAFF.

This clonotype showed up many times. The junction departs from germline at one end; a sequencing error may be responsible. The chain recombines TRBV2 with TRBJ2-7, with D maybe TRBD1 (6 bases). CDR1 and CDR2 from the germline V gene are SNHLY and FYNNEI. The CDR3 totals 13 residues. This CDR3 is CASSDYRAYEQHF. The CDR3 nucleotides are TGTGCCAGCAGCGATTACAGGGCCTACGAGCAGCACTTC.

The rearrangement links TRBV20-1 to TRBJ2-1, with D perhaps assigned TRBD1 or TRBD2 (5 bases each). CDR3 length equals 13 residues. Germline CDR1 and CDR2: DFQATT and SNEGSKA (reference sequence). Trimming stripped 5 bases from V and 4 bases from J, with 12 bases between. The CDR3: CSAASGPYNEQFF. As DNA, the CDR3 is TGCAGTGCTGCATCGGGACCATACAATGAGCAGTTCTTC.

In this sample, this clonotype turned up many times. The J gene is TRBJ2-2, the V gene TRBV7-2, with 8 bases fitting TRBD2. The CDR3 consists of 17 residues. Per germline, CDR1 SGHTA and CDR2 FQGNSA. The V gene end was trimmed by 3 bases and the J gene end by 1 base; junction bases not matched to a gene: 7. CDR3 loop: CASSLAWGLGNTGELFF. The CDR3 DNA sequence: TGTGCCAGCAGCTTGGCCTGGGGACTAGGGAACACCGGGGAGCTGTTTTTT. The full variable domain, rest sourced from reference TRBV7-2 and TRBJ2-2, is GAGVSQSPSNKVTEKGKDVELRCDPISGHTALYWYRQSLGQGLEFLIYFQGNSAPDKSGLPSDRFSAERTGGSVSTLTIQRTQQEDSAVYLCASSLAWGLGNTGELFFGEGSRLTVL.

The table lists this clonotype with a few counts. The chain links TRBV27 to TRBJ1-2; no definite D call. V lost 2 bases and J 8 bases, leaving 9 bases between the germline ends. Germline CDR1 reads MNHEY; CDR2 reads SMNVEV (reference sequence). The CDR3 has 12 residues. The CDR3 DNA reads TGTGCCAGCAGTTTAAAGGGATGGGGCTACACCTTC. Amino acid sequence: CASSLKGWGYTF.

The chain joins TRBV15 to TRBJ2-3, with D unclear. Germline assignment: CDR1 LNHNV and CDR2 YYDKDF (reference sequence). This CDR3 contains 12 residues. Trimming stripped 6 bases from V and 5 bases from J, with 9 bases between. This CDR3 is CATSYLGDTQYF. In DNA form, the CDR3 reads TGTGCCACCAGTTACCTAGGAGATACGCAGTATTTT.

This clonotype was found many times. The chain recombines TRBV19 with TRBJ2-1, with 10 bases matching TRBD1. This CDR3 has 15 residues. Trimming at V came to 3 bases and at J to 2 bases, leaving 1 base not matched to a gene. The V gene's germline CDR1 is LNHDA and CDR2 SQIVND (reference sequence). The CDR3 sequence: CASSIGTGAYNEQFF. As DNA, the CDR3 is TGTGCCAGTAGTATCGGGACAGGGGCCTACAATGAGCAGTTCTTC.

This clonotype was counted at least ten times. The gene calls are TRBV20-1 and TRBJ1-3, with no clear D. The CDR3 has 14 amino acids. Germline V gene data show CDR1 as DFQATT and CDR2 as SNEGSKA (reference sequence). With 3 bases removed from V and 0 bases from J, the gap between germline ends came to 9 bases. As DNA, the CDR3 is TGCAGTGCTAGTAGTAGGGTCTCTGGAAACACCATATATTTT. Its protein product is CSASSRVSGNTIYF.

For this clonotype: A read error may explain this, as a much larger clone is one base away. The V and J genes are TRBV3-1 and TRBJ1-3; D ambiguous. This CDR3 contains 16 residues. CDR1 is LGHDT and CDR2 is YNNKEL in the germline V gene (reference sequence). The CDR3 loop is CASSQLTARTGNPIYF. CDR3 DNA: TGTGCCAGCAGCCAACTCACCGCTCGGACGGGAAACCCCATATATTTT.

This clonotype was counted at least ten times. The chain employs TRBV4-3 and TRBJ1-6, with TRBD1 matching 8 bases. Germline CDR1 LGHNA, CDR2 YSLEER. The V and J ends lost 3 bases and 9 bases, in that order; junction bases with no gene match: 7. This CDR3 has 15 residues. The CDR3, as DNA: TGCGCCAGCAGCCAGGACAGGGCGAGGGGTTCACCCCTCCACTTT. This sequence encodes CASSQDRARGSPLHF.

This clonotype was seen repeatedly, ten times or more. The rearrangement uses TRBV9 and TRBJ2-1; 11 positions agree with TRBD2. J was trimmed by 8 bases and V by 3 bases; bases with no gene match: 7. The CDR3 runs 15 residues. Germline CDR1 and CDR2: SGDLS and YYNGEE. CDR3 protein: CASSASPGLADEQFF. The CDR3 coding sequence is TGTGCCAGCAGCGCTTCTCCGGGACTAGCGGATGAGCAGTTCTTC.

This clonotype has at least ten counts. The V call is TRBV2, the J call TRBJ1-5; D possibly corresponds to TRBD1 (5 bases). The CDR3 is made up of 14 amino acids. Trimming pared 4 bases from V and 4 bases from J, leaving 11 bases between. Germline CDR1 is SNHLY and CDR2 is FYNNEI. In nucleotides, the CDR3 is TGTGCCAGCAGTGGGGACGGAGGGAATCAGCCCCAGCATTTT. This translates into CASSGDGGNQPQHF.

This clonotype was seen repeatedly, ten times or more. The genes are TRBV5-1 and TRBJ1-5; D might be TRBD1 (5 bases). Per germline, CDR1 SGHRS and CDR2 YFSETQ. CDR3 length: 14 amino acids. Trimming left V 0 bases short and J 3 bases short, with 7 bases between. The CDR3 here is CASSLGQTNQPQHF. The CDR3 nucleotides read TGCGCCAGCAGCTTGGGACAGACCAATCAGCCCCAGCATTTT.

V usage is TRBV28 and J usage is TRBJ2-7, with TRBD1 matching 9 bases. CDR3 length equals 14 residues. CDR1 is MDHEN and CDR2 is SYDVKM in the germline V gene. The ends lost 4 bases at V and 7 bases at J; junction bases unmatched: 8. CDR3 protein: CASSSGTGIVEQYF. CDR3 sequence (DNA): TGTGCCAGCAGTTCCGGGACAGGGATCGTTGAGCAGTACTTC. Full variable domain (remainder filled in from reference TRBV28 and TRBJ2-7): DVKVTQSSRYLVKRTGEKVFLECVQDMDHENMFWYRQDPGLGLRLIYFSYDVKMKEKGDIPEGYSVSREKKERFSLILESASTNQTSMYLCASSSGTGIVEQYFGPGTRLTVT.

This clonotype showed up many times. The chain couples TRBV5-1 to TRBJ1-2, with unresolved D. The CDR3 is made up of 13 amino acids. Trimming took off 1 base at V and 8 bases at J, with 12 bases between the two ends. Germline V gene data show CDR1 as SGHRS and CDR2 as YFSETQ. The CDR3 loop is CASSLLRAEGYTF. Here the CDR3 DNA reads TGCGCCAGCAGCTTGTTGAGGGCTGAGGGCTACACCTTC. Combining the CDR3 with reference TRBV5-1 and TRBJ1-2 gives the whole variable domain KAGVTQTPRYLIKTRGQQVTLSCSPISGHRSVSWYQQTPGQGLQFLFEYFSETQRNKGNFPGRFSGRQFSNSRSEMNVSTLELGDSALYLCASSLLRAEGYTFGSGTRLTVV.

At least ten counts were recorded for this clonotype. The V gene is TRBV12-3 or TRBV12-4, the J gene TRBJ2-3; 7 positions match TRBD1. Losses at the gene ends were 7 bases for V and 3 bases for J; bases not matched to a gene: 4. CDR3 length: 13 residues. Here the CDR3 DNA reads TGTGCCAGCACCTACAGGGGAACAGATACGCAGTATTTT. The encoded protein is CASTYRGTDTQYF.

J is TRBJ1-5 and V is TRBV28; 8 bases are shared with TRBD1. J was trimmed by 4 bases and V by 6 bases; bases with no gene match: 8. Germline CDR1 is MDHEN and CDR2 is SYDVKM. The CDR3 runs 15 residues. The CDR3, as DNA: TGTGCCAGCAGGCGGCAGGGGGCGAGGAATCAGCCCCAGCATTTT. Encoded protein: CASRRQGARNQPQHF.

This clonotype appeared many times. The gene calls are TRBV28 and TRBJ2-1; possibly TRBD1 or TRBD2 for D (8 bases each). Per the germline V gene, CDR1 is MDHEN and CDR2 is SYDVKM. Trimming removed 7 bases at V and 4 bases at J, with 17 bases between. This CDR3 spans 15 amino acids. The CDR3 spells CASTLGGDRYNEQFF. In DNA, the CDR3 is TGTGCCAGCACCCTCGGGGGGGACAGGTACAATGAGCAGTTCTTC.

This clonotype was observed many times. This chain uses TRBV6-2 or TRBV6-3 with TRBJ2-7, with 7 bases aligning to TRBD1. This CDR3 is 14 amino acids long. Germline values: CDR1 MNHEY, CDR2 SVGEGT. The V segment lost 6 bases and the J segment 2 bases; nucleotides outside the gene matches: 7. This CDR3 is CASRGTARPYEQYF. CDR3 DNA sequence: TGTGCCAGCAGAGGGACAGCCAGGCCCTACGAGCAGTACTTC.

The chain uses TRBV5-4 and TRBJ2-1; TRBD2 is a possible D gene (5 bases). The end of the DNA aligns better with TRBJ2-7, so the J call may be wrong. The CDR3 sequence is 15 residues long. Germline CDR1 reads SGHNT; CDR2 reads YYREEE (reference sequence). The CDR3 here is CASSLLGDSYNEQYF. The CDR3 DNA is TGTGCCAGCAGCTTGTTGGGAGACTCCTACAATGAGCAGTACTTC.